The following is a T cell receptor (beta chain) sequence with its context. V was shortened by 3 bases and J by 6 bases, with 15 bases between the two germline ends. In germline, CDR1 is DFQATT, CDR2 SNEGSKA (reference sequence). The CDR3 loop spans 13 amino acids. Method: immunoSEQ multiplex PCR; TCRdb's copy keeps in-frame clones and lacks some. The table records 88,000 or so clones, roughly 85% of them present only once. The sample comes from a study of blood T cell repertoires in COVID-19. The sample was peripheral blood. J is TRBJ2-7 and V is TRBV20-1; the D gene is possibly TRBD2 (6 bases). This receptor was obtained from a man between 60 and 75 years old with acute or convalescent COVID-19. CDR3 sequence (DNA): TGCAGTGCTAGTAGCGCGCGGGAAGGCGAGCAGTACTTC. This encodes CSASSAREGEQYF.